The 10 T cell receptor beta chains below come from one sample, sequenced in a study of T cell changes during pregnancy in multiple sclerosis. Repertoires were generated with immunoSEQ multiplex PCR, while TCRdb's copy carries only in-frame clones and drops some. The data hold some 44,000 clones, with 88% observed a single time. The sequencing used CD4+ T cells from peripheral blood mononuclear cells, collected in the second trimester of pregnancy. The receptors were sampled from a female donor with multiple sclerosis, enrolled in a pregnancy study.

V and J are TRBV9 and TRBJ1-5, with 7 positions matching TRBD1. In germline, CDR1 is SGDLS, CDR2 YYNGEE. This CDR3 contains 16 residues. V trimming: 0 bases; J trimming: 4 bases; junction bases outside the gene matches: 7. The chain's CDR3 is CASSVVWDRSNQPQHF. CDR3 nucleotide sequence: TGTGCCAGCAGCGTAGTATGGGACAGAAGTAATCAGCCCCAGCATTTT.

The chain joins TRBV28 to TRBJ1-2; a weak D match, TRBD1 (6 bases). Germline-derived CDR1 and CDR2 are MDHEN and SYDVKM. The V end was cut by 2 bases, the J end by 11 bases, with 18 bases between. This CDR3 has 14 amino acids. CDR3 sequence reads: CASSLDGRGISYTF. Here the CDR3 DNA reads TGTGCCAGCAGTTTAGACGGCAGGGGAATCTCGTACACCTTC.

The chain combines TRBV7-2 with TRBJ1-3, with no clear D. This CDR3 region has 16 residues. Trimming removed 1 base at V and 0 bases at J, with 10 bases between. Germline loops: CDR1 SGHTA, CDR2 FQGNSA. The CDR3 nucleotides are TGTGCCAGCAGCTTAGTTAGTCTAGTCTCTGGAAACACCATATATTTT. Its translation is CASSLVSLVSGNTIYF.

The J gene is TRBJ1-2, the V gene TRBV28; 9 bases are shared with TRBD1. The junction had 10 bases not matched to a gene; V was cut back by 2 bases and J by 0 bases. The germline gives CDR1 MDHEN, CDR2 SYDVKM. This CDR3 spans 18 amino acids. The CDR3 loop is CASSLPQGAAFPNYGYTF. CDR3 DNA sequence: TGTGCCAGCAGTTTACCACAGGGGGCCGCATTCCCTAACTATGGCTACACCTTC.

Here the CDR3 DNA reads TGTGCCACTCTAAGGACTAGCGGGAGTGGCGAGCAGTACTTC. The encoded protein is CATLRTSGSGEQYF. V gene TRBV10-3 combines with J gene TRBJ2-7; 13 nucleotides align to TRBD2. Germline values: CDR1 ENHRY, CDR2 SYGVKD. Germline trimming cut 10 bases from V and 6 bases from J; bases unmatched to any gene: 9. The CDR3 is made up of 14 amino acids.

In DNA, the CDR3 is TGCGCCAGCAGCCAAGATCTCCCCCTTGGCGGTTACACCGGGGAGCTGTTTTTT. Translating it yields CASSQDLPLGGYTGELFF. V and J are TRBV4-3 and TRBJ2-2; unclear D gene. Trimming cost V 0 bases and J 3 bases, with 17 bases left between them. The CDR3 runs to 18 residues. The germline gives CDR1 LGHNA, CDR2 YSLEER.

For this clone: One junction end disagrees with the germline gene, perhaps due to a read error. V gene TRBV14 combines with J gene TRBJ2-1; 8 bases align to TRBD2. Germline lookup yields CDR1 SGHDN and CDR2 FVKESK. This CDR3 region has 14 residues. DNA of the CDR3: TGTGCCAGCAGTCAAGGTACCGGGACTAGGAAGCAGTTCTTC. Protein sequence: CASSQGTGTRKQFF.

The V call is TRBV25-1, the J call TRBJ1-3, with TRBD1 matching over 7 bases. V gave up 5 bases and J gave up 0 bases; unmatched junction bases: 4. Germline V gene data show CDR1 as MGHDK and CDR2 as SYGVNS. The CDR3 runs to 15 residues. The CDR3 bases are TGTGCCAGCAGTCAACAGGGGATCTCTGGAAACACCATATATTTT. Its protein product is CASSQQGISGNTIYF. Based on the CDR3 plus reference TRBV25-1 and TRBJ1-3, the full variable domain is EADIYQTPRYLVIGTGKKITLECSQTMGHDKMYWYQQDPGMELHLIHYSYGVNSTEKGDLSSESTVSRIRTEHFPLTLESARPSHTSQYLCASSQQGISGNTIYFGEGSWLTVV.

V is TRBV4-2 and J is TRBJ1-5, with 9 bases that match TRBD1. The V gene's germline CDR1 is LGHNA and CDR2 YNFKEQ. V lost 0 bases, J lost 5 bases, and 2 bases stayed unmatched. The CDR3 loop spans 15 amino acids. CDR3 sequence reads: CASSQDGDRDQPQHF. Written as DNA, the CDR3 is TGTGCCAGCAGCCAAGATGGGGACAGGGATCAGCCCCAGCATTTT.

The rearrangement links TRBV5-6 to TRBJ2-1, with D possibly being TRBD2 (6 bases). Trimming removed 1 base from V and 5 bases from J, with 10 bases in between. This CDR3 comprises 14 residues. Germline assignment: CDR1 SGHDT and CDR2 YYEEEE. The CDR3 DNA reads TGTGCCAGCAGCTTGACTAGCAGGGACAATGAGCAGTTCTTC. Its protein product is CASSLTSRDNEQFF. The full variable domain, its missing parts supplied by reference TRBV5-6 and TRBJ2-1, is DAGVTQSPTHLIKTRGQQVTLRCSPKSGHDTVSWYQQALGQGPQFIFQYYEEEERQRGNFPDRFSGHQFPNYSSELNVNALLLGDSALYLCASSLTSRDNEQFFGPGTRLTVL.